Below, 28 T cell receptor beta chains from the same sample are listed, as sequenced in a study of CD8+ T cells in alopecia areata. RNA, once extracted, was reverse transcribed into cDNA for use as the sequencing template. Measured with immunoSEQ multiplex PCR; TCRdb has only the in-frame clones, and not every one. The sample carries 140,000 to 150,000 clones, approximately 49% recorded once. Sequencing used CD4+ T cells sorted from blood, obtained at week 0. Receptor source: a human donor with alopecia areata.

This chain uses TRBV15 with TRBJ2-5; D remains unclear. Trimming took 5 bases from V and 3 from J, leaving 7 bases between them. The germline V gene encodes CDR1 LNHNV and CDR2 YYDKDF (reference sequence). There are 12 residues in the CDR3. The CDR3 region is CATSLAEETQYF. The CDR3 nucleotides are TGTGCCACCAGCTTGGCGGAAGAGACCCAGTACTTC.

The chain uses TRBV6-1 and TRBJ2-1; D is perhaps TRBD2 (6 bases). This CDR3 region has 17 residues. The germline V and J ends were trimmed by 0 bases and 6 bases, with 18 bases remaining between them. CDR1 is MNHNS, CDR2 SASEGT, per germline. This chain's CDR3 is CASSEAGGALGGNEQFF. CDR3 in DNA: TGTGCCAGCAGTGAAGCGGGGGGAGCGTTAGGCGGCAATGAGCAGTTCTTC.

This clone was counted a few times. The chain is built from TRBV29-1 and TRBJ2-4, with unresolved D. This CDR3 is 12 amino acids long. The germline V gene encodes CDR1 SQVTM and CDR2 ANQGSEA. The V end was cut by 0 bases, the J end by 3 bases, with 3 bases between. Here the CDR3 DNA reads TGCAGCGTTGAAGAGATCAAAAACATTCAGTACTTC. Its translation is CSVEEIKNIQYF. The entire variable domain, with the rest obtained from reference TRBV29-1 and TRBJ2-4, is as follows: SAVISQKPSRDICQRGTSLTIQCQVDSQVTMMFWYRQQPGQSLTLIATANQGSEATYESGFVIDKFPISRPNLTFSTLTVSNMSPEDSSIYLCSVEEIKNIQYFGAGTRLSVL.

This chain connects TRBV29-1 to TRBJ2-5; D not certain. The CDR3 runs to 12 residues. CDR1 and CDR2 from the germline V gene are SQVTM and ANQGSEA. The ends were cut back, 5 bases at V and 2 bases at J, with 9 bases in the middle. CDR3 nucleotide sequence: TGCAGCGTTCGGCGGAATCAAGAGACCCAGTACTTC. Translation gives CSVRRNQETQYF.

This clone was counted only a few times. J is TRBJ2-4 and V is TRBV4-1; TRBD1 is a possible D gene (5 bases). In germline, CDR1 is MGHRA, CDR2 YSYEKL. V was trimmed by 4 bases and J by 7 bases, leaving 17 bases between them. CDR3 length equals 15 residues. The CDR3 here is CASSPDRQGANIQYF. The CDR3 DNA sequence: TGCGCCAGCAGCCCAGATAGACAAGGGGCTAACATTCAGTACTTC.

The rearrangement uses TRBV30 and TRBJ1-2; unclear D gene. Per germline, CDR1 GTSNPN and CDR2 SVGIG (reference sequence). The V and J ends lost 5 bases and 0 bases respectively, with 13 bases between them. The CDR3 covers 14 residues. CDR3 nucleotide sequence: TGTGCCTGGTCCCGACGAGGGCCTAACTATGGCTACACCTTC. Translating it yields CAWSRRGPNYGYTF.

The V and J genes are TRBV4-2 and TRBJ1-5; 7 nucleotides line up with TRBD1. The CDR3 is 16 amino acids. Trimming cost V 0 bases and J 7 bases; bases outside gene matches: 9. In germline, CDR1 is LGHNA, CDR2 YNFKEQ. Written as DNA, the CDR3 is TGTGCCAGCAGCCAAGATCCCAGGGGGGCCCTGCAGCCCCAGCATTTT. Amino acid sequence: CASSQDPRGALQPQHF.

This clone has a handful of counts. The chain is built from TRBV7-9 and TRBJ2-7; 10 positions match TRBD1. The CDR3 runs to 15 residues. Germline V gives CDR1 SEHNR, CDR2 FQNEAQ (reference sequence). With V trimmed by 5 bases and J by 7 bases, 11 bases remained unmatched. The CDR3 DNA sequence: TGTGCCAGCAGCACGGGACAGGGGCAGCCTAGGGAGCAGTACTTC. Its translation: CASSTGQGQPREQYF.

The chain joins TRBV11-2 to TRBJ2-7; perhaps D is TRBD1 or TRBD2 (5 bases each). Per germline, CDR1 SGHAT and CDR2 FQNNGV. V was clipped by 1 base and J by 5 bases, with 12 bases between them. The CDR3 has 14 residues. CDR3 region: CASSLVGGPDEQYF. As DNA, the CDR3 is TGTGCCAGCAGCTTAGTTGGGGGACCGGACGAGCAGTACTTC. Based on the CDR3 plus reference TRBV11-2 and TRBJ2-7, the full variable domain is EAGVAQSPRYKIIEKRQSVAFWCNPISGHATLYWYQQILGQGPKLLIQFQNNGVVDDSQLPKDRFSAERLKGVDSTLKIQPAKLEDSAVYLCASSLVGGPDEQYFGPGTRLTVT.

The chain recombines TRBV19 with TRBJ2-1, with TRBD1 matching 8 bases. CDR3 length: 14 amino acids. From germline, CDR1 is LNHDA and CDR2 SQIVND (reference sequence). The ends lost 7 bases at V and 8 bases at J; junction bases unmatched: 10. In DNA form, the CDR3 reads TGTGCCAGTATTGGGACAGGAGGCACGCATGAGCAGTTCTTC. Its protein product is CASIGTGGTHEQFF.

This clone was counted a few times. The chain links TRBV27 to TRBJ2-4, with TRBD1 matching 10 bases. The CDR3 is 16 amino acids. After removal of 6 bases from V and 1 base from J, the junction contained 6 bases not matched to a gene. The V gene's germline CDR1 is MNHEY and CDR2 SMNVEV (reference sequence). CDR3 nucleotides: TGTGCCAGCAGCCCCGGGACAGGGGTCGCCAAAAACATTCAGTACTTC. It is translated as CASSPGTGVAKNIQYF.

This chain uses TRBV29-1 with TRBJ1-5; a possible D gene is TRBD1 (5 bases). The V and J ends lost 6 bases and 7 bases respectively, with 13 bases between them. In germline, CDR1 is SQVTM, CDR2 ANQGSEA. The CDR3 extends over 12 amino acids. This CDR3 reads CSVGGSGQPQHF. The CDR3 DNA is TGCAGCGTCGGGGGGTCCGGCCAGCCCCAGCATTTT.

CDR3 amino acids: CASTVSSGIETQYF. The CDR3 bases are TGTGCCAGCACGGTATCTAGCGGGATTGAGACCCAGTACTTC. V is TRBV6-6 and J is TRBJ2-5; 9 nucleotides line up with TRBD2. The CDR3 totals 14 residues. V shed 7 bases, J shed 5 bases, and the junction held 8 bases outside the gene matches. From germline, CDR1 is MNHNY and CDR2 SVGAGI (reference sequence).

The chain recombines TRBV29-1 with TRBJ2-1; D is undetermined. With 5 bases removed from V and 12 bases from J, the gap between germline ends came to 14 bases. The germline gives CDR1 SQVTM, CDR2 ANQGSEA. The CDR3 length is 11 residues. The CDR3 region has the DNA TGCAGCGTTCGAGGAGCAACGGCGCAGTTCTTC. Its protein is CSVRGATAQFF.

The chain combines TRBV4-1 with TRBJ2-5; D possibly uses TRBD1 or TRBD2 (5 bases each). Trimming shortened V by 1 base and J by 9 bases, and 21 bases separated the two germline ends. The CDR3 is 16 residues long. Germline V gene sequence: CDR1 MGHRA, CDR2 YSYEKL. The CDR3 spells CASSQGDQGPRMAQYF. In DNA, the CDR3 is TGCGCCAGCAGCCAAGGTGACCAGGGACCCCGTATGGCCCAGTACTTC.

In this sample, this clone turned up a few times. The chain employs TRBV29-1 and TRBJ2-6; D may correspond to TRBD1 or TRBD2 (7 bases each). The germline V gene encodes CDR1 SQVTM and CDR2 ANQGSEA. The germline V and J ends were trimmed by 7 bases and 2 bases, with 9 bases remaining between them. CDR3 length equals 13 residues. The CDR3 nucleotides read TGCAGCGCAGGGGGGGCTGGGGCCAACGTCCTGACTTTC. Translated: CSAGGAGANVLTF.

The rearrangement joins TRBV30 to TRBJ1-1, with D hard to call. From germline, CDR1 is GTSNPN and CDR2 SVGIG (reference sequence). This CDR3 is built from 14 residues. Trimming took off 1 base at V and 4 bases at J, with 13 bases between the two ends. CDR3 sequence: CAWSAHVQSTEAFF. As DNA, the CDR3 is TGTGCCTGGAGTGCACACGTCCAATCCACTGAAGCTTTCTTT.

As concerns this clone: Other DNA sequences of this sample code for an identical CDR3. The J gene is TRBJ2-3, the V gene TRBV5-1; 7 positions agree with TRBD2. Germline CDR1 is SGHRS and CDR2 is YFSETQ. V trimming: 0 bases; J trimming: 0 bases; junction bases outside the gene matches: 1. This CDR3 spans 15 amino acids. CDR3 DNA sequence: TGCGCCAGCAGCTTGGACGGGAGGAGCACAGATACGCAGTATTTT. The encoded protein is CASSLDGRSTDTQYF.

The V and J genes are TRBV7-2 and TRBJ2-1; D unresolved. Germline-derived CDR1 and CDR2 are SGHTA and FQGNSA. Trimming stripped 10 bases from V and 7 bases from J, with 11 bases between. The CDR3 extends over 11 amino acids. The CDR3 reads CAKLLGNEQFF. In DNA form, the CDR3 reads TGTGCCAAGCTTTTGGGGAATGAGCAGTTCTTC.

This clone was seen only a few times. This chain joins TRBV29-1 and TRBJ2-1; 9 bases are shared with TRBD1. Germline CDR1 SQVTM, CDR2 ANQGSEA. V shed 7 bases, J shed 8 bases, and the junction held 12 bases outside the gene matches. There are 14 residues in the CDR3. The CDR3 sequence: CSALRDRVTHEQFF. The CDR3 DNA sequence: TGCAGCGCCCTCCGGGACAGGGTAACCCATGAGCAGTTCTTC.

The chain employs TRBV18 and TRBJ2-1; TRBD2 matches at 8 bases. This CDR3 has 18 amino acids. From germline, CDR1 is KGHSH and CDR2 LQKENI. Trimming at V came to 4 bases and at J to 5 bases, leaving 16 bases not matched to a gene. CDR3 loop: CASSQDQGLVSGNNEQFF. In DNA form, the CDR3 reads TGTGCCAGCTCACAAGACCAGGGACTAGTTTCAGGGAACAATGAGCAGTTCTTC.

J is TRBJ1-2 and V is TRBV5-1, with D hard to call. V was clipped by 4 bases and J by 2 bases, with 9 bases between them. CDR1 and CDR2 from the germline V gene are SGHRS and YFSETQ. CDR3 size: 13 residues. CDR3: CASSPARNYGYTF. The CDR3 region has the DNA TGCGCCAGCAGCCCCGCCAGAAACTATGGCTACACCTTC.

This clone was observed a few times. V gene TRBV28 combines with J gene TRBJ2-3; TRBD2 matches 7 bases. Germline CDR1 MDHEN, CDR2 SYDVKM. The CDR3 sequence is 16 residues long. The V segment lost 2 bases and the J segment 0 bases; nucleotides outside the gene matches: 5. The CDR3 DNA reads TGTGCCAGCAGTTTAAGGGGCGGGAGAAGCACAGATACGCAGTATTTT. Protein: CASSLRGGRSTDTQYF.

This clone was picked up a small number of times. The chain employs TRBV5-1 and TRBJ2-7; 10 positions match TRBD1. Trimming removed 4 bases from V and 6 bases from J; junction bases left unmatched: 7. The CDR3 loop spans 14 amino acids. Germline values: CDR1 SGHRS, CDR2 YFSETQ. Here the CDR3 DNA reads TGCGCCAGCAGCACTGGACAGGGGGGAGCCGAGCAGTACTTC. Translating it yields CASSTGQGGAEQYF.

Only one count was recorded for this clone. The rearrangement uses TRBV15 and TRBJ2-3; D is perhaps TRBD1 (5 bases). The CDR3 sequence is 15 residues long. Germline V gene lookup returns CDR1 LNHNV and CDR2 YYDKDF (reference sequence). Trimming cost V 0 bases and J 5 bases, with 12 bases left between them. The CDR3 loop reads CATSRDGADRDTQYF. As DNA, the CDR3 is TGTGCCACCAGCAGAGATGGGGCAGACCGAGATACGCAGTATTTT.

This clone was found a few times. The chain uses TRBV4-3 and TRBJ2-7; 8 bases fit TRBD2. The junction had 8 bases not matched to a gene; V was cut back by 4 bases and J by 0 bases. The CDR3 totals 16 residues. CDR1 and CDR2 (germline): LGHNA, YSLEER. CDR3 amino acids: CASSRSSGPSSYEQYF. The CDR3, as DNA: TGCGCCAGCAGCCGCTCTAGCGGGCCGAGCTCCTACGAGCAGTACTTC.

This clone was seen a handful of times. This chain connects TRBV11-2 to TRBJ2-3; no reliable D call. Trimming removed 0 bases from V and 3 bases from J, with 4 bases in between. CDR3 length equals 13 residues. The germline CDR1 and CDR2 sequences are SGHAT and FQNNGV. As DNA, the CDR3 is TGTGCCAGCAGCTTAGATCTAACAGATACGCAGTATTTT. This encodes CASSLDLTDTQYF.

The rearrangement links TRBV27 to TRBJ1-2; 10 nucleotides agree with TRBD1. The J segment lost 8 bases and the V segment lost 1 base, leaving 7 bases of the junction unmatched. Germline lookup yields CDR1 MNHEY and CDR2 SMNVEV (reference sequence). This CDR3 contains 15 residues. CDR3: CASSLLGDRGGGYTF. For the CDR3, the DNA is TGTGCCAGCAGTTTATTAGGGGACAGGGGCGGCGGCTACACCTTC.